This T cell receptor beta chain was identified in a study of CD8+CD57+ T cells in acquired aplastic anemia. Notes on this clonotype: Its antigen is as yet unknown.

The TCR beta profiling, which covered VDJ combination and CDR3 sequence, was carried out using genomic DNA as the template. MiXCR, run by TCRdb on the reads, gives a single entry per CDR3 protein. This table has 400,000 to 500,000 distinct CDR3 sequences, about two thirds appearing once. Study results and limitations: It was found that 25 to 35 CD8+ CDR3 sequences were shared between patients and controls.

This TCR was recovered from a human donor in good health, serving as a control. The material sequenced was sorted CD4+, CD8+, or CD8+CD57+ T cells (not recorded which) from PBMCs.

The CDR3 DNA is TGTGCCAGCAGTGAGAGCCAGGGGGCGTTATACCAGCAGTACTTC. Its translation is CASSESQGALYQQYF. The chain uses TRBV7-9 and TRBJ2-7, with 8 positions matching TRBD1. CDR1 is SEHNR, CDR2 FQNEAQ, per germline (reference sequence). The V gene end was trimmed by 6 bases and the J gene end by 8 bases; junction bases not matched to a gene: 15. The CDR3 extends over 15 amino acids.